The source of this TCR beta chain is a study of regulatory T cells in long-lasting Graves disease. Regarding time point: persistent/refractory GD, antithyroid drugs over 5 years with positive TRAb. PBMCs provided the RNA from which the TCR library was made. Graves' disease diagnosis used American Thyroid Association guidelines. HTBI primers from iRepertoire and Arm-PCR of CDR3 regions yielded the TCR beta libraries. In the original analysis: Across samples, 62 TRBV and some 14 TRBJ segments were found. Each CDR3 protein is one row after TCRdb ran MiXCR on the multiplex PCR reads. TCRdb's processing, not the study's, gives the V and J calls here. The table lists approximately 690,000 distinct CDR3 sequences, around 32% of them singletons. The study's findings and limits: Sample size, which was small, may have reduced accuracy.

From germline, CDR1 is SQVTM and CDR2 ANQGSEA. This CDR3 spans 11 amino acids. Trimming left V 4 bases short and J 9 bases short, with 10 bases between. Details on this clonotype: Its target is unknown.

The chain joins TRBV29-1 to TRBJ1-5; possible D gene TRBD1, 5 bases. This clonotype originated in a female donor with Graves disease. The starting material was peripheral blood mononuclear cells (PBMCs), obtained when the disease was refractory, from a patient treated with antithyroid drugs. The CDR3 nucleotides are TGCAGCGTTGGGGGGGACGGGCCCCAGCATTTT. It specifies CSVGGDGPQHF.